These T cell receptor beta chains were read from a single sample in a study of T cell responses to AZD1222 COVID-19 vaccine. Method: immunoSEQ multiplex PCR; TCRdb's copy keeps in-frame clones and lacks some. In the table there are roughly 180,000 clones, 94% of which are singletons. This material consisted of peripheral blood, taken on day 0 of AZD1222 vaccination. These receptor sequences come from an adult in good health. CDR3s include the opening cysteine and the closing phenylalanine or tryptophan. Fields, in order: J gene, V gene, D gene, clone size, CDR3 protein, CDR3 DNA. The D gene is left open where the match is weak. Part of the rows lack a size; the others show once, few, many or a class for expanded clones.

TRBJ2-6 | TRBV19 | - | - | CASSMYGESGANVLTF | TGTGCCAGTAGTATGTATGGGGAATCTGGGGCCAACGTCCTGACTTTC
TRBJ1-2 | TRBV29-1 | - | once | CSVGGTQGYTF | TGCAGCGTTGGGGGGACGCAGGGCTACACCTTC
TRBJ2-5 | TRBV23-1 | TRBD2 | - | CASSQSWFLPASGSLPAFETQYF | TGCGCCAGCAGTCAATCGTGGTTTCTTCCGGCTAGCGGGAGCCTCCCGGCTTTCGAGACCCAGTACTTC
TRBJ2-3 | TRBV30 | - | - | CAWSAGARPTDTQYF | TGTGCCTGGTCCGCAGGCGCCCGACCGACAGATACGCAGTATTTT
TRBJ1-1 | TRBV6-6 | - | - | CASSYSMQNTEAFF | TGTGCCAGCAGTTACTCGATGCAGAACACTGAAGCTTTCTTT
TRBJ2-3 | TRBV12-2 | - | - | CASRLAVASGRTDTQYF | TGTGCAAGTCGCTTAGCCGTTGCTAGCGGGAGAACAGATACGCAGTATTTT
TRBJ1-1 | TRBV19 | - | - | CASSITGNTEAFF | TGTGCCAGTAGTATTACCGGGAACACTGAAGCTTTCTTT
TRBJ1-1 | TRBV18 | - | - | CASSPRMNTEAFF | TGTGCCAGCTCACCCCGAATGAACACTGAAGCTTTCTTT
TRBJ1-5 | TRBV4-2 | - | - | CASSQDLKQLNQPQHF | TGTGCCAGCAGCCAAGATTTGAAACAGCTCAATCAGCCCCAGCATTTT
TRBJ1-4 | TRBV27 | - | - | CASSSKGGRDEKLFF | TGTGCCAGCAGTTCAAAAGGGGGAAGAGATGAAAAACTGTTTTTT